The T cell receptor beta chain described here comes from a study of blood T cell repertoires in COVID-19. The germline V and J ends were trimmed by 3 bases and 1 base, with 10 bases remaining between them. Per germline, CDR1 DFQATT and CDR2 SNEGSKA (reference sequence). The CDR3 is made up of 14 amino acids. As processed by the authors: Estimated nucleated cell counts came from reference gene primer amplification. Data came from immunoSEQ multiplex PCR; TCRdb stores just in-frame clones and leaves some out. From that table come the V and J calls and clone size; the DNA was used to work out D and trimming. The data contain around 230,000 clones, 80% to 90% of them singletons.

The chain carries TRBV20-1 and TRBJ1-5; unclear D gene. This TCR derives from a man aged 50 to 60 with COVID-19, enrolled during active disease. The sample consisted of peripheral blood. In nucleotides, the CDR3 is TGCAGTGCTAGTTCTGAGTTCAGCAATCAGCCCCAGCATTTT. It translates to CSASSEFSNQPQHF.